These 22 T cell receptor beta chains originate from one sample sequenced in a study of graft-versus-host responses after intestinal transplantation. No antigen is known for these receptors. Measured with immunoSEQ multiplex PCR; TCRdb has only the in-frame clones, and not every one. The sample holds tens of thousands of clones; roughly 91% are singletons and the top ten take 2% to 2.5%. Sequencing was performed on unstimulated CD4+ T cells sorted from spleen or lymph node cells, taken before transplant. These receptors were collected from a human donor who was the organ donor for an intestinal transplant.

The J gene is TRBJ2-7, the V gene TRBV5-1; 8 bases are a match to TRBD1. CDR1 SGHRS and CDR2 YFSETQ come from the germline V gene. This CDR3 comprises 14 residues. The J segment lost 0 bases and the V segment lost 3 bases, leaving 2 bases of the junction unmatched. The CDR3 is CASSWTGSSYEQYF. CDR3 coding DNA: TGCGCCAGCAGCTGGACAGGGAGCTCCTACGAGCAGTACTTC. The variable domain in full, with the rest retrieved from reference TRBV5-1 and TRBJ2-7, is KAGVTQTPRYLIKTRGQQVTLSCSPISGHRSVSWYQQTPGQGLQFLFEYFSETQRNKGNFPGRFSGRQFSNSRSEMNVSTLELGDSALYLCASSWTGSSYEQYFGPGTRLTVT.

The chain couples TRBV29-1 to TRBJ2-2, with D hard to call. Germline V gene data show CDR1 as SQVTM and CDR2 as ANQGSEA. Trimming took off 7 bases at V and 4 bases at J, with 19 bases between the two ends. This CDR3 is 15 amino acids long. The CDR3 nucleotides are TGCAGCGCCGAGAGGCTGGCCCCGGGCACCGGGGAGCTGTTTTTT. Protein sequence: CSAERLAPGTGELFF.

The gene calls are TRBV6-5 and TRBJ1-3; D might be TRBD1 (5 bases). Germline CDR1 MNHEY, CDR2 SVGAGI. The V and J ends lost 6 bases and 4 bases respectively, with 16 bases between them. CDR3 length: 15 amino acids. The CDR3 loop is CASRDWDVRGNTIYF. The CDR3 DNA sequence: TGTGCCAGCAGGGATTGGGACGTCAGGGGAAACACCATATATTTT.

The chain links TRBV7-2 to TRBJ1-5; D may be TRBD1 (5 bases). CDR1 is SGHTA and CDR2 is FQGNSA in the germline V gene. V was clipped by 0 bases and J by 6 bases, with 12 bases between them. This CDR3 has 15 residues. The CDR3 nucleotides are TGTGCCAGCAGCTTAGCGGCAGGGAGGGGTCAGCCCCAGCATTTT. Residues: CASSLAAGRGQPQHF.

The chain carries TRBV7-2 and TRBJ2-1; weak D call: TRBD1 (6 bases). The germline CDR1 and CDR2 sequences are SGHTA and FQGNSA. The V end lost 5 bases, the J end lost 9 bases, and 20 bases lay between the germline ends. This CDR3 contains 15 residues. This chain's CDR3 is CASSEQGMRDSEQFF. The DNA of the CDR3 is TGTGCCAGCAGCGAACAGGGAATGCGCGACAGTGAGCAGTTCTTC.

The V call is TRBV9, the J call TRBJ2-1, with D perhaps TRBD2 (5 bases). The CDR3 totals 16 residues. Germline V lookup: CDR1 SGDLS, CDR2 YYNGEE. V lost 0 bases, J lost 7 bases, and 17 bases lay in between. CDR3 nucleotides: TGTGCCAGCAGCGTAGAGGGCGGGCTGAGTAGGAATGAGCAGTTCTTC. Its protein is CASSVEGGLSRNEQFF.

The chain couples TRBV18 to TRBJ2-3, with 10 bases identical to TRBD2. The trim removed 1 base at V and 3 bases at J, leaving 13 bases unmatched. Germline V gene data show CDR1 as KGHSH and CDR2 as LQKENI. The CDR3 totals 19 residues. CDR3 sequence (DNA): TGTGCCAGCTCACCACTCCCCGCTCTAGCGGGAGTGGGTACAGATACGCAGTATTTT. Translation gives CASSPLPALAGVGTDTQYF.

The rearrangement joins TRBV19 to TRBJ2-3; D is perhaps TRBD1 (7 bases). Trimming took off 2 bases at V and 6 bases at J, with 15 bases between the two ends. This CDR3 is 15 amino acids long. From germline, CDR1 is LNHDA and CDR2 SQIVND (reference sequence). In DNA, the CDR3 is TGTGCCAGTAGTATACCCGGCAGGGGGGATGATACGCAGTATTTT. Amino acid sequence: CASSIPGRGDDTQYF.

The chain carries TRBV7-8 and TRBJ2-5, with 7 bases fitting TRBD2. V shed 1 base, J shed 0 bases, and the junction held 5 bases outside the gene matches. Germline V gene sequence: CDR1 SGHVS, CDR2 FQNEAQ. The CDR3 spans 16 residues. DNA for the CDR3: TGTGCCAGCAGCTTAGGGCTAGCGGCCTACCAAGAGACCCAGTACTTC. It encodes CASSLGLAAYQETQYF.

The chain combines TRBV7-9 with TRBJ1-2; TRBD1 might be the D (6 bases). V shed 7 bases and J shed 6 bases, with 21 bases lying between them. CDR3 size: 15 residues. From germline, CDR1 is SEHNR and CDR2 FQNEAQ (reference sequence). CDR3 sequence (DNA): TGTGCCAGCAACCTAGGGGGAGGTAGATTGGATGGCTACACCTTC. It codes for CASNLGGGRLDGYTF.

The rearrangement joins TRBV6-6 to TRBJ2-7; possible D gene TRBD2, 5 bases. Germline values: CDR1 MNHNY, CDR2 SVGAGI (reference sequence). The CDR3 runs to 16 residues. V gave up 0 bases and J gave up 3 bases, with 15 bases separating them. Here the CDR3 reads CASSYSSRALNYEQYF. The CDR3, as DNA: TGTGCCAGCAGTTACTCCTCGAGGGCCTTGAACTACGAGCAGTACTTC.

This rearrangement joins TRBV28 to TRBJ1-4; 8 nucleotides line up with TRBD1. V was clipped by 5 bases and J by 4 bases; unmatched bases: 6. Germline V CDR1 and CDR2: MDHEN, SYDVKM. The CDR3 is 15 residues long. The CDR3 loop reads CASSHQGADNEKLFF. Written as DNA, the CDR3 is TGTGCCAGCAGTCATCAGGGGGCAGATAATGAAAAACTGTTTTTT. Drawing the rest from reference TRBV28 and TRBJ1-4, the complete variable domain is DVKVTQSSRYLVKRTGEKVFLECVQDMDHENMFWYRQDPGLGLRLIYFSYDVKMKEKGDIPEGYSVSREKKERFSLILESASTNQTSMYLCASSHQGADNEKLFFGSGTQLSVL.

A single count supports this clone. This chain uses TRBV4-3 with TRBJ1-2; a weak D match, TRBD1 (6 bases). This CDR3 is built from 16 residues. Germline V gene lookup returns CDR1 LGHNA and CDR2 YSLEER. V was pared by 1 base and J by 4 bases, with 16 bases between. Here the CDR3 DNA reads TGCGCCAGCAGCCAAGTAGGTGGCAGGGGCCTCTATGGCTACACCTTC. Translated: CASSQVGGRGLYGYTF.

The rearrangement links TRBV11-2 to TRBJ2-5; tentatively, D is TRBD2 (5 bases). CDR3 length: 13 residues. From germline, CDR1 is SGHAT and CDR2 FQNNGV. V was trimmed by 7 bases and J by 5 bases, leaving 14 bases between them. CDR3: CASTLLTGETQYF. The CDR3 coding sequence is TGTGCCAGCACCCTATTAACGGGGGAGACCCAGTACTTC.

The chain uses TRBV11-2 and TRBJ2-2; no definite D call. The V end lost 0 bases, the J end lost 5 bases, and 7 bases lay between the germline ends. The CDR3 runs 14 residues. Per germline, CDR1 SGHAT and CDR2 FQNNGV. This chain's CDR3 is CASSLDIQTGELFF. In nucleotides, the CDR3 is TGTGCCAGCAGCTTAGACATCCAGACCGGGGAGCTGTTTTTT.

The chain recombines TRBV30 with TRBJ1-1; D is uncertain. Germline CDR1 reads GTSNPN; CDR2 reads SVGIG (reference sequence). V dropped 2 bases and J dropped 7 bases, with 11 bases sitting between them. CDR3 length: 12 residues. The CDR3 reads CAWSLGGLEAFF. DNA for the CDR3: TGTGCCTGGAGTCTTGGCGGGCTTGAAGCTTTCTTT.

This chain uses TRBV7-3 with TRBJ2-1, with D possibly being TRBD2 (6 bases). From germline, CDR1 is SGHTA and CDR2 FQGTGA. The CDR3 loop spans 15 amino acids. Trimming removed 7 bases at V and 4 bases at J, with 17 bases between. CDR3 protein: CASTLTGDLYNEQFF. CDR3 DNA: TGTGCCAGCACCCTCACCGGGGACTTGTACAATGAGCAGTTCTTC.

The chain is built from TRBV11-2 and TRBJ2-1, with a tentative D call TRBD1 (6 bases). V shed 5 bases and J shed 4 bases, with 15 bases lying between them. The germline V gene encodes CDR1 SGHAT and CDR2 FQNNGV. The CDR3 sequence is 15 residues long. CDR3 in amino acids: CASSAQGVGYNEQFF. The DNA of the CDR3 is TGTGCCAGCAGCGCACAGGGTGTGGGATACAATGAGCAGTTCTTC.

This rearrangement joins TRBV5-1 to TRBJ2-7, with 13 bases lining up with TRBD2. This CDR3 is built from 18 residues. Germline loops: CDR1 SGHRS, CDR2 YFSETQ. The V and J ends lost 4 bases and 2 bases, in that order; junction bases with no gene match: 12. For the CDR3, the DNA is TGCGCCAGCAGCATGCCGACTAGCGGGAGGTTGGACCCCTACGAGCAGTACTTC. Amino acid sequence: CASSMPTSGRLDPYEQYF.

This clone was detected only once. The chain is built from TRBV25-1 and TRBJ2-1; TRBD2 matches 11 bases. Germline lookup yields CDR1 MGHDK and CDR2 SYGVNS. The CDR3 is 15 amino acids. Trimming took 4 bases from V and 8 from J; bases not matched to a gene: 7. The CDR3 sequence: CASSGGSGRADEQFF. CDR3 in DNA: TGTGCCAGCAGTGGAGGTAGCGGGAGGGCCGATGAGCAGTTCTTC.

The gene calls are TRBV4-2 and TRBJ2-7; D unresolved. The germline CDR1 and CDR2 sequences are LGHNA and YNFKEQ. CDR3 length: 14 residues. The V and J ends lost 2 bases and 2 bases respectively, with 10 bases between them. CDR3 in amino acids: CASSQKGSPYEQYF. CDR3 nucleotide sequence: TGTGCCAGCAGCCAAAAGGGATCACCCTACGAGCAGTACTTC.

This sequence joins TRBV15 and TRBJ1-2; D is possibly TRBD1 (5 bases). Trimming shortened V by 0 bases and J by 3 bases, and 8 bases separated the two germline ends. This CDR3 has 14 residues. Germline lookup yields CDR1 LNHNV and CDR2 YYDKDF (reference sequence). CDR3 protein: CATSRDPRDYGYTF. As DNA, the CDR3 is TGTGCCACCAGCAGAGATCCCAGGGACTATGGCTACACCTTC.